The following is a TCR beta chain sequence with its context. This record belongs to a study of neoadjuvant anti-PD-1 for oral cavity cancer. Across the whole study: Around day 43, patients without progression received a fourth nivolumab dose before surgery.

The method was immunoSEQ multiplex PCR; TCRdb's version includes in-frame clones alone and lacks a portion of them. The sample shows about 14,000 clones, 71% of them seen only once. The length of the CDR3 is 14 residues. V lost 6 bases and J lost 2, with 11 bases in between. Germline values: CDR1 SNHLY, CDR2 FYNNEI. The receptor comes from a person between 35 and 79 years old with oral cavity squamous cell carcinoma. The sequencing used PBMCs, collected before nivolumab (anti-PD-1) treatment. The chain links TRBV2 to TRBJ1-5; unclear D gene. The CDR3 sequence is CASSPDGRNQPQHF. CDR3 in DNA: TGTGCCAGCAGCCCGGACGGCCGCAATCAGCCCCAGCATTTT.